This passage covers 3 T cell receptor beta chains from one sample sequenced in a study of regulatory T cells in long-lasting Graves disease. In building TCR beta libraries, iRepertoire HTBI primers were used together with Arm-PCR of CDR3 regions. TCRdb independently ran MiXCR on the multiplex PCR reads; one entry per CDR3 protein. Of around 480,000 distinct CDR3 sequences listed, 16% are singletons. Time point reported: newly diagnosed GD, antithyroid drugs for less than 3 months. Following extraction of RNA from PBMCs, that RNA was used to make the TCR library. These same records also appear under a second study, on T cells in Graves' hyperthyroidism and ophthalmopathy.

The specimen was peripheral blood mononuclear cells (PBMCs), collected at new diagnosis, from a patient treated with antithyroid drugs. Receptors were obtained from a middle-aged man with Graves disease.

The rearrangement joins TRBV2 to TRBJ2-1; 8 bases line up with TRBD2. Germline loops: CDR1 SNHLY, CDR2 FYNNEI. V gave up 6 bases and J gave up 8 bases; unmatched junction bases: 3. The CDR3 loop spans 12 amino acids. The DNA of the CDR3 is TGTGCCAGCAGCCAGACTAGCGATGAGCAGTTCTTC. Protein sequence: CASSQTSDEQFF.

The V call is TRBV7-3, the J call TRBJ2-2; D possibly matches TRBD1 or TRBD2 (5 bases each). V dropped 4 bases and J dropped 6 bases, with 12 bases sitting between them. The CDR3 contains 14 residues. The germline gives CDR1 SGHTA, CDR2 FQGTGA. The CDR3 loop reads CASSSTGTPGELFF. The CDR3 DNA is TGTGCCAGCAGCTCAACCGGGACGCCCGGGGAGCTGTTTTTT.

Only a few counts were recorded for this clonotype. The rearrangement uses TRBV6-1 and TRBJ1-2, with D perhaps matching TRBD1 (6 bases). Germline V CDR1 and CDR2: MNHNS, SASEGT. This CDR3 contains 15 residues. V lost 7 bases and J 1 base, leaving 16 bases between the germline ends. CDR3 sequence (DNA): TGTGCCAGCATCCTCGGGACACAGTTTAACTATGGCTACACCTTC. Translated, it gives CASILGTQFNYGYTF.